Only a few counts were recorded for the clone carrying this T cell receptor (beta chain). CDR3 length: 17 residues. With V trimmed by 4 bases and J by 3 bases, 14 bases remained unmatched. Germline V gene lookup returns CDR1 SGHDN and CDR2 FVKESK. The data were obtained in a study of T-cell reconstitution after alpha-beta-depleted transplantation in children. Unique molecular identifiers tagged the TCRbeta library. Via MiXCR, TCRdb re-called the PCR reads, giving one row per CDR3 protein. The top ten hold around 3.3% of the sample, which has about 540,000 distinct CDR3 sequences, 15% to 20% seen once.

The rearrangement uses TRBV14 and TRBJ2-7; 8 positions agree with TRBD1. Sequencing used PBMCs from the stem cell graft donor, obtained from the stem cell graft. This receptor was taken from a human donor who donated a stem cell graft to a child with acute lymphoblastic leukemia. The CDR3 region is CASSPTFGQGSNYEQYF. The CDR3 DNA sequence: TGTGCCAGCAGCCCAACATTTGGACAGGGCTCAAACTACGAGCAGTACTTC.